The clone carrying this T cell receptor (beta chain) was found many times. Its antigen is not identified. Attached unique molecular identifiers marked individual cDNA molecules. TCRdb called the 5' RACE reads again in MiXCR, with one record for every CDR3 protein. This sample has about 67,000 distinct CDR3 sequences; 11% occur once, and the top ten carry 3.8%. Per the germline V gene, CDR1 is LNHDA and CDR2 is SQIVND (reference sequence). V lost 3 bases and J 9 bases, leaving 12 bases between the germline ends. The CDR3 length is 13 residues. The data are from a study of early T cells in non-severe SARS-CoV-2 infection. At the level of the study: The input, bulk RNA from unsorted whole blood, was sequenced, and chains were unpaired. Study conclusions and caveats: Anti-spike CD8 responses were favored by VDJdb matching, which missed private and CD4 specificities.

The sample consisted of whole blood. The chain employs TRBV19 and TRBJ2-1, with D possibly TRBD1 on 5 matching bases. The clonotype was recovered from an adult who was a healthcare worker with PCR-confirmed SARS-CoV-2 infection or an uninfected control (not recorded which). CDR3 DNA: TGTGCCAGTAGTATGTCAGGGCGTATTGAGCAGTTCTTC. Protein: CASSMSGRIEQFF.